This TCR beta chain emerged from a study of molecular identifiers for immune sequencing clone quantification. This clonotype was observed a few times. CDR3 length: 12 residues. The V gene's germline CDR1 is SNHLY and CDR2 FYNNEI. Trimming took 6 bases from V and 7 from J; bases not matched to a gene: 3. Previously reported methods and listed TCR primers produced the bulk TCR libraries. Via MiXCR, TCRdb re-called the PCR reads, giving one row per CDR3 protein. The data contain about 640,000 distinct CDR3 sequences, 20% of them singletons. Sequencing was carried out using naive CD8+ T cells from blood, with Jurkat cell RNA spiked in. Subset given: FACS-sorted CD8+CD4-CCR7+CD45RA+ naive T cells. The TCR comes from a human donor in good health. Some libraries in this study had Jurkat cell RNA spiked in. V and J are TRBV2 and TRBJ2-1; the match to TRBD2 covers 7 bases. The CDR3 region is CASSRLANEQFF. The CDR3 DNA follows: TGTGCCAGCAGCAGACTAGCAAATGAGCAGTTCTTC.